Shown below are 16 T cell receptor beta chains from a single sample sequenced in a study of shared clonotypes between healthy human individuals. Clones were sequenced by immunoSEQ multiplex PCR, and TCRdb holds only the in-frame ones, with some missing. Counted here are about 1.1 million clones, about 84% occurring once; the ten biggest clones make up 0.6% to 0.7%. Sequenced sample: memory CD4+ T cells from PBMCs. The subset denotes: CD45RA-negative fraction. The receptors were gathered from a man between 18 and 35 years old in good health. Some clones in this sample may be carry-over from other donors' samples.

As for this clone: Relative to the germline gene, one junction end is altered; a read error may explain this. CDR3 DNA sequence: TGTGCCAGCAGGATGGGACGGGGTACCTACGCGCAGTACTTC. Protein sequence: CASRMGRGTYAQYF. This chain links TRBV6-5 with TRBJ2-7; D possibly uses TRBD1 or TRBD2 (5 bases each). Germline CDR1 reads MNHEY; CDR2 reads SVGAGI. This CDR3 contains 14 residues.

This clone was observed a handful of times. Being one base from a much bigger clone, this may be a read error. The V call is TRBV5-4, the J call TRBJ2-1, with D perhaps matching TRBD1 or TRBD2 (5 bases each). From germline, CDR1 is SGHNT and CDR2 YYREEE (reference sequence). The CDR3 extends over 13 amino acids. V gave up 7 bases and J gave up 5 bases, with 13 bases separating them. The CDR3 bases are TGTGCCAGCGGCCCCCGGGACGACAATGAGCAGTTCTTC. As protein: CASGPRDDNEQFF.

The chain has TRBV6-5 and TRBJ1-1; D is ambiguous. Germline V gives CDR1 MNHEY, CDR2 SVGAGI. V was cut by 4 bases and J by 0 bases, with 6 bases left in between. This CDR3 has 13 residues. CDR3 protein: CASSWTLNTEAFF. CDR3 nucleotides: TGTGCCAGCAGTTGGACCCTGAACACTGAAGCTTTCTTT.

The J gene is TRBJ1-1, the V gene TRBV5-1, with D unresolved. CDR1 is SGHRS, CDR2 YFSETQ, per germline. This CDR3 spans 15 amino acids. Trimming removed 4 bases from V and 1 base from J, with 14 bases in between. The CDR3 DNA sequence: TGCGCCAGCAGCGTGAACGGCGGAACGAACACTGAAGCTTTCTTT. Protein sequence: CASSVNGGTNTEAFF.

The table lists this clone with a few counts. The rearrangement joins TRBV10-3 to TRBJ2-1; D is unclear. Germline CDR1 and CDR2: ENHRY and SYGVKD. This CDR3 spans 14 amino acids. Trimming stripped 0 bases from V and 9 bases from J, with 12 bases between. The CDR3 bases are TGTGCCATCAGTGAGTCTGGGCAGGTAGGTGAGCAGTTCTTC. Protein: CAISESGQVGEQFF.

This clone has only a few counts. An end of the junction differs from the germline gene, which may be a read error. The chain has TRBV5-8 and TRBJ2-7; D is tentatively TRBD1 or TRBD2 (6 bases each). The CDR3 runs 11 residues. CDR1 and CDR2 from the germline V gene are SGHTS and YDEGEE. The CDR3 spells CASSLMGGGFF. CDR3 DNA: TGTGCCAGCAGTCTGATGGGGGGCGGTTTCTTC.

This chain links TRBV4-3 with TRBJ2-1, with unresolved D. CDR3 length: 15 residues. The V end lost 0 bases, the J end lost 3 bases, and 9 bases lay between the germline ends. Per germline, CDR1 LGHNA and CDR2 YSLEER. For the CDR3, the DNA is TGCGCCAGCAGCCAAGATGACGGTTACTACAATGAGCAGTTCTTC. Its protein is CASSQDDGYYNEQFF.

This sequence joins TRBV5-1 and TRBJ2-3, with no clear D. This CDR3 is built from 14 residues. Trimming left V 9 bases short and J 3 bases short, with 17 bases between. The germline V gene encodes CDR1 SGHRS and CDR2 YFSETQ. CDR3 sequence reads: CATRETVGTDTQYF. The CDR3 DNA is TGCGCCACTCGAGAGACCGTGGGTACAGATACGCAGTATTTT.

The chain carries TRBV11-3 and TRBJ2-1; D is undetermined. CDR1 is SGHNT and CDR2 is YENEEA in the germline V gene. CDR3 length: 13 residues. Trimming left V 4 bases short and J 4 bases short, with 8 bases between. The CDR3, as DNA: TGTGCCAGCAGCTCGGGCCTATACAATGAGCAGTTCTTC. Translated: CASSSGLYNEQFF.

This clone was seen just once. J is TRBJ1-3 and V is TRBV19, with D possibly being TRBD1 (6 bases). Trimming took 5 bases from V and 7 from J, leaving 21 bases between them. Germline lookup yields CDR1 LNHDA and CDR2 SQIVND (reference sequence). This CDR3 spans 16 amino acids. The CDR3 spells CASSPGRPGHGNTIYF. For the CDR3, the DNA is TGTGCCAGTAGTCCTGGAAGACCGGGACATGGGAACACCATATATTTT.

The genes are TRBV19 and TRBJ2-1; D is unclear. The length of the CDR3 is 11 residues. Trimming took off 6 bases at V and 4 bases at J, with 4 bases between the two ends. Germline loops: CDR1 LNHDA, CDR2 SQIVND (reference sequence). CDR3 DNA: TGTGCCAGTAGGGGTTACAATGAGCAGTTCTTC. Amino acids: CASRGYNEQFF.

The V and J genes are TRBV19 and TRBJ1-5, with D possibly being TRBD1 (6 bases). The germline gives CDR1 LNHDA, CDR2 SQIVND (reference sequence). This CDR3 region has 15 residues. Between the trimmed V and J ends, which lost 3 bases and 3 bases, there was a span of 12 bases. The CDR3 spells CASSIYREYNQPQHF. CDR3 in DNA: TGTGCCAGTAGTATTTACAGGGAATACAATCAGCCCCAGCATTTT.

The chain couples TRBV5-1 to TRBJ1-4, with D hard to call. The ends were cut back, 4 bases at V and 3 bases at J, with 13 bases in the middle. CDR3 length: 15 amino acids. Germline CDR1 and CDR2: SGHRS and YFSETQ. CDR3 residues: CASSQDPASNEKLFF. CDR3 sequence (DNA): TGCGCCAGCAGCCAGGACCCCGCGTCTAATGAAAAACTGTTTTTT.

This clone was counted many times. This rearrangement joins TRBV4-2 to TRBJ2-1; 7 bases line up with TRBD2. CDR1 LGHNA and CDR2 YNFKEQ come from the germline V gene. With V trimmed by 3 bases and J by 3 bases, 8 bases remained unmatched. This CDR3 is built from 16 residues. For the CDR3, the DNA is TGTGCCAGCAGCCACGGCGGACTAGGCGGCTACAATGAGCAGTTCTTC. This encodes CASSHGGLGGYNEQFF.

V gene TRBV27 combines with J gene TRBJ1-2, with D uncertain. CDR3 length equals 13 residues. Deletions cut 4 bases from V and 2 bases from J, with 8 bases between. Germline V gene lookup returns CDR1 MNHEY and CDR2 SMNVEV (reference sequence). CDR3 in DNA: TGTGCCAGCAGTTGGGGAGTAAACTATGGCTACACCTTC. Residues: CASSWGVNYGYTF.

As to this clone: At one end the junction does not follow the germline gene, possibly because of a read error. The chain uses TRBV5-6 and TRBJ2-1, with D possibly matching TRBD2 (5 bases). CDR3 size: 15 residues. Germline V gene sequence: CDR1 SGHDT, CDR2 YYEEEE. CDR3 protein: CASRLGSRMFNEQFF. DNA for the CDR3: TGTGCCAGCAGGTTGGGGAGCAGGATGTTCAATGAGCAGTTCTTC.